The 11 T cell receptor beta chains reported below all come from one sample, sequenced in a study of blood T cell repertoires in COVID-19. Assay used: immunoSEQ multiplex PCR; TCRdb lists only in-frame clones, some missing. The sample lists approximately 74,000 clones, around 93% occurring once. Material for sequencing was peripheral blood. These receptors were collected from a woman in her fifties or sixties with active COVID-19.

V is TRBV5-5 and J is TRBJ2-2, with TRBD1 matching 10 bases. With V trimmed by 3 bases and J by 3 bases, 8 bases remained unmatched. The CDR3 sequence is 17 residues long. The V gene's germline CDR1 is SGHKS and CDR2 YYEKEE (reference sequence). This CDR3 reads CASSYPTGGIDTGELFF. The CDR3 DNA follows: TGTGCCAGCAGCTACCCGACAGGGGGCATTGACACCGGGGAGCTGTTTTTT.

V gene TRBV30 combines with J gene TRBJ2-1, with D possibly being TRBD2 (6 bases). Germline V lookup: CDR1 GTSNPN, CDR2 SVGIG (reference sequence). This CDR3 has 15 residues. The ends were cut back, 2 bases at V and 0 bases at J, with 11 bases in the middle. As DNA, the CDR3 is TGTGCCTGGAGTCCGGACTACCGCTCCTACAATGAGCAGTTCTTC. Translated, it gives CAWSPDYRSYNEQFF.

The gene calls are TRBV18 and TRBJ2-7; possibly TRBD1 for D (6 bases). The CDR3 runs 16 residues. V was trimmed by 4 bases and J by 6 bases, leaving 22 bases between them. The germline V gene encodes CDR1 KGHSH and CDR2 LQKENI. CDR3 in amino acids: CASSLITGIGGFEQYF. The DNA for the CDR3 is TGTGCCAGCTCACTCATTACAGGGATAGGGGGTTTCGAGCAGTACTTC.

V is TRBV20-1 and J is TRBJ2-1; D gene ambiguous. The CDR3 sequence is 15 residues long. Germline V gene sequence: CDR1 DFQATT, CDR2 SNEGSKA (reference sequence). Trimming left V 3 bases short and J 0 bases short, with 12 bases between. The CDR3 DNA is TGCAGTGCTAGTGGGCGGAAACACTCCTACAATGAGCAGTTCTTC. It codes for CSASGRKHSYNEQFF.

Points on this clone: The junction departs from germline at one end; a sequencing error may be responsible. This chain uses TRBV6-5 with TRBJ1-1; D is perhaps TRBD1 (6 bases). This CDR3 region has 14 residues. Germline-derived CDR1 and CDR2 are MNHEY and SVGAGI. This CDR3 is CASNYYRESTEAFF. The DNA for the CDR3 is TGTGCCAGCAATTACTACAGGGAATCCACTGAAGCTTTCTTT.

The rearrangement joins TRBV19 to TRBJ2-7, with 8 positions matching TRBD2. Trimming took 3 bases from V and 0 from J; bases not matched to a gene: 4. The CDR3 length is 15 residues. Germline loops: CDR1 LNHDA, CDR2 SQIVND (reference sequence). The CDR3 sequence is CASSIGGDISYEQYF. The CDR3 DNA reads TGTGCCAGTAGTATCGGGGGGGACATCTCCTACGAGCAGTACTTC.

This clone showed up just a few times. The chain has TRBV18 and TRBJ2-5, with 10 bases aligning to TRBD2. The CDR3 is made up of 16 amino acids. V gave up 0 bases and J gave up 2 bases; unmatched junction bases: 3. The germline gives CDR1 KGHSH, CDR2 LQKENI. The CDR3 region has the DNA TGTGCCAGCTCACCACCACAGCGGGGGGGACAAGAGACCCAGTACTTC. Its protein is CASSPPQRGGQETQYF.

This chain links TRBV15 with TRBJ2-3; the D is unclear. This CDR3 has 14 amino acids. Trimming left V 0 bases short and J 2 bases short, with 6 bases between. Germline V gene lookup returns CDR1 LNHNV and CDR2 YYDKDF (reference sequence). CDR3 DNA sequence: TGTGCCACCAGCAGAGACCTAGTCACAGATACGCAGTATTTT. Translating it yields CATSRDLVTDTQYF.

In DNA, the CDR3 is TGTGCCAGCAGCCAAGGACAGGGGATTAACACAGATACGCAGTATTTT. As protein: CASSQGQGINTDTQYF. The chain links TRBV3-1 (or the pseudogene TRBV3-2) to TRBJ2-3, with 8 bases that match TRBD1. Germline V gives CDR1 LGHDT, CDR2 YNNKEL (reference sequence). V trimming: 1 base; J trimming: 2 bases; junction bases outside the gene matches: 5. CDR3 length equals 16 residues.

The chain has TRBV4-2 and TRBJ1-4; D is unresolved. Trimming took off 4 bases at V and 0 bases at J, with 12 bases between the two ends. Germline V gene lookup returns CDR1 LGHNA and CDR2 YNFKEQ. The CDR3 runs 16 residues. The CDR3 spells CASSLRAGTTNEKLFF. DNA of the CDR3: TGTGCCAGCAGCCTCCGCGCCGGGACAACTAATGAAAAACTGTTTTTT.

The rearrangement uses TRBV2 and TRBJ2-7; D is ambiguous. The CDR3 contains 15 residues. Trimming took off 8 bases at V and 2 bases at J, with 19 bases between the two ends. CDR1 and CDR2 (germline): SNHLY, FYNNEI. CDR3 region: CASRVAPTVTYEQYF. The CDR3 DNA follows: TGTGCCAGCCGGGTCGCCCCTACGGTAACCTACGAGCAGTACTTC.